A selection of T cell receptor beta chains follows, all from one sample in a study of cytomegalovirus exposure and HLA in healthy donors. Assay: immunoSEQ multiplex PCR; the TCRdb copy retains only in-frame clones and omits some. In the table there are more than 95,000 clones, roughly three quarters of which are singletons. Input material: PBMCs. The receptor set was obtained from a man aged 25 to 40 in good health and CMV-seronegative. Both conserved end residues are part of each CDR3. D genes are given only for firm matches. Rows may omit the clone size; those that give it use once, few, many or a size class.

V: TRBV30
D: .
size: few
J: TRBJ2-1
DNA: TGTGCCTGGAGCCCTCTCCGGTACAATGAGCAGTTCTTC
CDR3: CAWSPLRYNEQFF

V: TRBV5-4
D: TRBD1
size: .
J: TRBJ1-6
DNA: TGTGCCAGCAGCCAGGGACAGGGATCATGGTCACCCCTCCACTTT
CDR3: CASSQGQGSWSPLHF

V: TRBV2
D: .
size: .
J: TRBJ1-4
DNA: TGTGCCAGCAGCCAGGGTAATGAAAAACTGTTTTTT
CDR3: CASSQGNEKLFF

V: TRBV29-1
D: TRBD2
size: once
J: TRBJ2-1
DNA: TGCAGCGTCCTCAGGCGAGCGGGAGTGATCAATGAGCAGTTCTTC
CDR3: CSVLRRAGVINEQFF

V: TRBV9
D: TRBD2
size: .
J: TRBJ2-1
DNA: TGTGCCAGCAGCCCTACTTCTCTAGCGGGAGGGGTCAATGAGCAGTTCTTC
CDR3: CASSPTSLAGGVNEQFF

V: TRBV9
D: .
size: few
J: TRBJ1-1
DNA: TGTGCCAGCAGCGGAGACAACATGAACACTGAAGCTTTCTTT
CDR3: CASSGDNMNTEAFF

V: TRBV27
D: .
size: .
J: TRBJ2-7
DNA: TGTGCCAGCAGTTTATCAGCTCCGAGCGGAGCAAGCTCCTACGAGCAGTACTTC
CDR3: CASSLSAPSGASSYEQYF

V: TRBV7-9
D: TRBD2
size: .
J: TRBJ2-3
DNA: TGTGCCAGCAGCTTAGGTCTAGCGGGAGTCGCAGATACGCAGTATTTT
CDR3: CASSLGLAGVADTQYF

V: TRBV9
D: TRBD1
size: few
J: TRBJ2-2
DNA: TGTGCCAGCAGCGTTGGACAGGGGGCCGGGGAGCTGTTTTTT
CDR3: CASSVGQGAGELFF

V: TRBV7-8
D: .
size: .
J: TRBJ2-3
DNA: TGTGCCAGCAGCTTAATACTACGACCTAGCACAGATACGCAGTATTTT
CDR3: CASSLILRPSTDTQYF

V: TRBV5-1
D: .
size: .
J: TRBJ1-1
DNA: TGCGCCAGCAGCCAAGCAGGGTTAGGGAACACTGAAGCTTTCTTT
CDR3: CASSQAGLGNTEAFF

V: TRBV4-2
D: TRBD2
size: once
J: TRBJ2-3
DNA: TGTGCCAGCAGCTCCCAGGCTAGCGGGAGAGAAGATACGCAGTATTTT
CDR3: CASSSQASGREDTQYF

V: TRBV6-6
D: .
size: .
J: TRBJ1-1
DNA: TGTGCCAGCGCAAGGCCGCAGGGTTTGGCTTTCTTT
CDR3: CASARPQGLAFF

V: TRBV18
D: .
size: .
J: TRBJ2-2
DNA: TGTGCCAGCTCAGTCTCAGGGCCCGCCGCGAACACCGGGGAGCTGTTTTTT
CDR3: CASSVSGPAANTGELFF